This T cell receptor beta chain was documented in a study of blood T cell repertoires in COVID-19. Study in general: Samples came from the United States, Italy and Spain, spanning acute and convalescent COVID-19. Sources were T cells, B-cell-depleted T cells, or PBMCs; the material itself was cDNA or gDNA.

Per the original methods: Amplification from reference gene primers served as the basis for estimated nucleated cell counts. Using immunoSEQ multiplex PCR, the repertoire was profiled, and TCRdb retains in-frame clones only, with some absent. V, J and clone size derive from that table, while D and trimming were established from the DNA sequence. Of around 40,000 clones in the sample, around 90% were seen once. Trimming removed 3 bases from V and 8 bases from J; junction bases left unmatched: 4. CDR3 size: 13 residues. Germline-derived CDR1 and CDR2 are KGHSH and LQKENI. Sequencing used peripheral blood. The TCR sequence derives from a man aged 50 to 59 with active COVID-19. The chain employs TRBV18 and TRBJ1-2, with TRBD1 identical over 9 bases. The CDR3 region has the DNA TGTGCCAGCTCACCCACAGGGGGCGCAGGCTACACCTTC. This gives the protein CASSPTGGAGYTF.